The entry below gives a single T cell receptor (beta chain) sequence along with its context. 13 Jbeta primers and 60 Vbeta primers were used for the PCR. The method was immunoSEQ multiplex PCR; TCRdb's version includes in-frame clones alone and lacks a portion of them. This table holds about 93,000 clones, about 66% found once. The sample originates from a study of cytomegalovirus exposure and HLA in healthy donors. Unmatched junction bases numbered 5, after V lost 5 bases and J lost 0 bases. Per germline, CDR1 WNHNN and CDR2 SYGVQD (reference sequence). This CDR3 has 15 residues. This clonotype originated in a boy younger than 18 in good health and CMV-seropositive. The V call is TRBV10-1, the J call TRBJ2-3; TRBD2 matches 7 bases. Sequenced sample: PBMCs. The CDR3 loop reads CASSKQRGSTDTQYF. As DNA, the CDR3 is TGCGCCAGCAGTAAACAGCGGGGTAGCACAGATACGCAGTATTTT.